Below are 2 T cell receptor beta chains sequenced from a single sample in a study of blood T cell repertoires in COVID-19. Sequenced by immunoSEQ multiplex PCR; TCRdb stores in-frame clones only, minus some. The sample records approximately 88,000 clones, over 70% being singletons. Sample: peripheral blood. Source of these receptors: a man aged 50-60 years who had recovered from COVID-19.

The chain is built from TRBV7-8 and TRBJ1-5; D is unresolved. Trimming pared 1 base from V and 6 bases from J, leaving 7 bases between. This CDR3 has 13 residues. Looked up from germline, CDR1 is SGHVS and CDR2 is FQNEAQ. The CDR3, as DNA: TGTGCCAGCAGCTTAGATACCAGTCAGCCCCAGCATTTT. Its translation is CASSLDTSQPQHF.

The rearrangement uses TRBV5-1 and TRBJ2-1, with 8 bases aligning to TRBD1. The CDR3 covers 18 residues. Germline trimming cut 0 bases from V and 3 bases from J; bases unmatched to any gene: 11. Germline lookup yields CDR1 SGHRS and CDR2 YFSETQ. The CDR3 sequence is CASSLEVTGVNIYNEQFF. The CDR3, as DNA: TGCGCCAGCAGCTTGGAAGTGACAGGGGTCAATATCTACAATGAGCAGTTCTTC. Based on the CDR3 plus reference TRBV5-1 and TRBJ2-1, the full variable domain is KAGVTQTPRYLIKTRGQQVTLSCSPISGHRSVSWYQQTPGQGLQFLFEYFSETQRNKGNFPGRFSGRQFSNSRSEMNVSTLELGDSALYLCASSLEVTGVNIYNEQFFGPGTRLTVL.